This record covers a single T cell receptor beta chain. This record belongs to a study of blood T cell repertoires in COVID-19. As for the study in general: Acute and convalescent COVID-19 samples came from the United States, Italy and Spain. T cells, B-cell-depleted T cells, or PBMCs supplied cDNA or gDNA.

This CDR3 region has 17 residues. Germline CDR1 and CDR2: LGHNA and YSLEER. The junction had 14 bases not matched to a gene; V was cut back by 3 bases and J by 5 bases. In the original processing: Amplification of reference gene primers was used by the study to estimate nucleated cell counts. TCRdb's table, derived via immunoSEQ multiplex PCR, lists solely in-frame clones and lacks some. Clone size and the V and J calls come from that table; the DNA yielded D and trimming. The sample holds around 94,000 clones, 60% to 80% seen once. The sequencing sample was made of peripheral blood. This clonotype was sampled from a man between 60 and 75 years old with active or convalescent COVID-19. The chain employs TRBV4-3 and TRBJ2-3, with 7 bases matching TRBD2. The CDR3 DNA reads as TGCGCCAGCAGCCAGGGAGAGCGGGGCGCTTTTGGAGATACGCAGTATTTT. It translates to CASSQGERGAFGDTQYF.